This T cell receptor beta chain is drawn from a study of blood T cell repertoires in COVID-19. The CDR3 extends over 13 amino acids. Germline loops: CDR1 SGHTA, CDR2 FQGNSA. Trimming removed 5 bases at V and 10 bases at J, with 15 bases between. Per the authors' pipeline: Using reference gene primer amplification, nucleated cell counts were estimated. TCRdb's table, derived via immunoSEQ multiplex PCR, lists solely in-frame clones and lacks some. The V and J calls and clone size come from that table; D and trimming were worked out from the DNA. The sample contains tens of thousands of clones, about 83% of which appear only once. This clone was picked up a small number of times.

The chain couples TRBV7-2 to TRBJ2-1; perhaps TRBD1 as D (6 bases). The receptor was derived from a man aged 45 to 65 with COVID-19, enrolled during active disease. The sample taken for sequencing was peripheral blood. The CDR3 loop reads CASSNQGFREQFF. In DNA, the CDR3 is TGTGCCAGCAGCAACCAGGGGTTTAGAGAGCAGTTCTTC.